This TCR beta chain stems from a study of T cell responses to AZD1222 COVID-19 vaccine. Here immunoSEQ multiplex PCR was the method, and the copy in TCRdb shows in-frame clones only, minus some. The sample lists 200,000 or so clones; just over 90% were seen once. Per germline, CDR1 ENHRY and CDR2 SYGVKD. The CDR3 contains 13 residues. After removal of 11 bases from V and 5 bases from J, the junction contained 7 bases not matched to a gene. The source was peripheral blood, collected on day 0 of MenACWY control vaccination. This chain connects TRBV10-3 to TRBJ1-2; 11 bases agree with TRBD1. This TCR was recovered from an adult in good health. CDR3: CASRWDRGYGYTF. DNA for the CDR3: TGTGCCTCTCGGTGGGACAGGGGGTATGGCTACACCTTC.